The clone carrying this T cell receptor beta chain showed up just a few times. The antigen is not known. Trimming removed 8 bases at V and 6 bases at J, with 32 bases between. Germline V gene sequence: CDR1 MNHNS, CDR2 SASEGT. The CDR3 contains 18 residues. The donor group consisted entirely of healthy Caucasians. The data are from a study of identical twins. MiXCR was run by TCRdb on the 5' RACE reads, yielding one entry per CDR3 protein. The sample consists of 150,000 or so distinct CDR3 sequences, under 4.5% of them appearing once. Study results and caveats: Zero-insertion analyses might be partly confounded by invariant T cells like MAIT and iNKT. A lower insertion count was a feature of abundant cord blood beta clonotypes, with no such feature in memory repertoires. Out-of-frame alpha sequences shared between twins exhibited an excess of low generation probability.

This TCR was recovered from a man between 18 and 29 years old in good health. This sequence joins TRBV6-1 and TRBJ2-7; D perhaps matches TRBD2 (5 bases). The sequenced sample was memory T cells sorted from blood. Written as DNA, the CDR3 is TGTGCCAGCTTTCCCTCCGCGAGGGAGTGGGGTCCAAGGAGCGAGCAGTACGTC. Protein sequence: CASFPSAREWGPRSEQYV.